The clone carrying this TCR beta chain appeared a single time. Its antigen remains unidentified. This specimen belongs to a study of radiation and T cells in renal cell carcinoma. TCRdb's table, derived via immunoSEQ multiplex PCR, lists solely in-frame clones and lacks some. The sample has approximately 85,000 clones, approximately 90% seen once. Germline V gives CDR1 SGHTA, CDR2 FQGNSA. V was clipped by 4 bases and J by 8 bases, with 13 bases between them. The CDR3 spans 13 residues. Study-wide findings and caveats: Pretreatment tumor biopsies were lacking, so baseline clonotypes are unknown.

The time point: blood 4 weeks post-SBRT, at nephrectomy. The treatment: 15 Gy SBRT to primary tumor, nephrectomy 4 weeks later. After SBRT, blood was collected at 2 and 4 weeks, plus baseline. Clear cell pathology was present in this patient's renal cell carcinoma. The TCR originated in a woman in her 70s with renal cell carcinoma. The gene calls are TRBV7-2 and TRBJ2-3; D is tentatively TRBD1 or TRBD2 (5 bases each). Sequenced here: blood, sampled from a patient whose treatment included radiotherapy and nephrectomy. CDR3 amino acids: CASSSLGAGTQYF. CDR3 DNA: TGTGCCAGCAGCTCCCTTGGGGCGGGTACGCAGTATTTT.